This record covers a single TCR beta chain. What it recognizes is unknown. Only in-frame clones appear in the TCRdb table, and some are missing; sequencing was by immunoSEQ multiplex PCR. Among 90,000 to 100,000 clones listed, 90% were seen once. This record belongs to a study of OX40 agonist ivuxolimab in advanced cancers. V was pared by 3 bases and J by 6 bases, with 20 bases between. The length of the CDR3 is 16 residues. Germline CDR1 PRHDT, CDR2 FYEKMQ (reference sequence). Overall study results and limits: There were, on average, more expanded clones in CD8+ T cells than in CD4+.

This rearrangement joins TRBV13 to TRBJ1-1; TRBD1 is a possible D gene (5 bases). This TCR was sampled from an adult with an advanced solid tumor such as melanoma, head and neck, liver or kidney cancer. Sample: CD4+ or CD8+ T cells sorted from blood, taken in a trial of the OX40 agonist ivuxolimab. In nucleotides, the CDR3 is TGTGCCAGCAGCTTGAAGGGGACTAGCGGTACCCCTGAAGCTTTCTTT. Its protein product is CASSLKGTSGTPEAFF.